This TCR beta chain stems from a study of T-cell reconstitution after alpha-beta-depleted transplantation in children. Study-wide points: Surviving thymic progenitors and recipient T cells were the source of high TCRbeta diversity at day 60 in some patients. Alpha-beta T cells present about two months after transplant were reported to originate from several hundred expanded graft clones. Counts and diversity of T cells one year after transplant came mostly from newly produced T cells.

On this clonotype itself: What it binds is not known.

For TCRbeta, the library was prepared with unique molecular identifiers. A single record per CDR3 protein comes from TCRdb applying MiXCR to the PCR reads. Among approximately 980,000 distinct CDR3 sequences listed, roughly 29% were seen once. This CDR3 is 14 amino acids long. Per germline, CDR1 MDHEN and CDR2 SYDVKM. Trimming left V 5 bases short and J 1 base short, with 9 bases between. The specimen was PBMCs, mostly from graft donor cells, collected 360 days after TCRalphabeta/CD19-depleted stem cell transplant. This TCR was sampled from a boy in the first two years of life who had a stem cell transplant for SCID, so the T cells may come from the graft donor. The rearrangement uses TRBV28 and TRBJ1-5; D is unresolved. The CDR3 reads CASSPTLSNQPQHF. The DNA of the CDR3 is TGTGCCAGCAGTCCCACATTAAGCAATCAGCCCCAGCATTTT.